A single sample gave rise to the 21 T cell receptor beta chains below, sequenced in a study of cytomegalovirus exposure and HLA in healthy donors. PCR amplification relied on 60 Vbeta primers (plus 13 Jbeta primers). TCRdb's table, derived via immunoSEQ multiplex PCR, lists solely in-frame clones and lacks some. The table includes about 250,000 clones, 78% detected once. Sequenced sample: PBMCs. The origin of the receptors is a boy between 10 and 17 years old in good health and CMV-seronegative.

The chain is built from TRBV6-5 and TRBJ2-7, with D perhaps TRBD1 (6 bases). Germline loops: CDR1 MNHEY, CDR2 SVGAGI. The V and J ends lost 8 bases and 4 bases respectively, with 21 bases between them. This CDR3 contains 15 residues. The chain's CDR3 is CASAWSFRGKYEQYF. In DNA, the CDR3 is TGTGCCAGCGCCTGGTCCTTCAGGGGAAAATACGAGCAGTACTTC.

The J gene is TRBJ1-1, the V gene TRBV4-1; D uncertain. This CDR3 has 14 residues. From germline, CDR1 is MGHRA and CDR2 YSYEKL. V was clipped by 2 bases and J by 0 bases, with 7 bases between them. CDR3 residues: CASSQPTVNTEAFF. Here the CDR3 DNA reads TGCGCCAGCAGCCAACCTACCGTGAACACTGAAGCTTTCTTT.

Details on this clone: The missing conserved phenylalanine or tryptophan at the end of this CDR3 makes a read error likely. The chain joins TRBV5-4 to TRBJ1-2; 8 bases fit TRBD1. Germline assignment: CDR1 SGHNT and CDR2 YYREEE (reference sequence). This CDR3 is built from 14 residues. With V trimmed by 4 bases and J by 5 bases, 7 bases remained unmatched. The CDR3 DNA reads TGTGCCAGCAGCGCCCCCGGGACAGGTTATGGCTACACCCTC. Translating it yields CASSAPGTGYGYTL.

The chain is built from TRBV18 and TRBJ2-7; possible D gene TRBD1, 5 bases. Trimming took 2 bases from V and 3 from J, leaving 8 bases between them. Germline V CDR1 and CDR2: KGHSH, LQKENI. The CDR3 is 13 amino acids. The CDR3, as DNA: TGTGCCAGCTCACCAGCCAGGGTCTACGAGCAGTACTTC. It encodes CASSPARVYEQYF.

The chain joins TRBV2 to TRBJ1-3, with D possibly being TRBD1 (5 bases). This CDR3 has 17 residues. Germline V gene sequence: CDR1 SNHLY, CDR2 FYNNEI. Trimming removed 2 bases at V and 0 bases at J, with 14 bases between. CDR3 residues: CASSERGQGFSGNTIYF. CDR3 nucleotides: TGTGCCAGCAGTGAAAGGGGTCAGGGCTTCTCTGGAAACACCATATATTTT.

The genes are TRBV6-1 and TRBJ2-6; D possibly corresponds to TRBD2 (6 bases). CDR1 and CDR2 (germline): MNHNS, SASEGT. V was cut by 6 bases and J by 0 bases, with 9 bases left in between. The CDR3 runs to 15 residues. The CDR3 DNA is TGTGCCAGCAGCGGAGGGAGCTCTGGGGCCAACGTCCTGACTTTC. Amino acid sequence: CASSGGSSGANVLTF.

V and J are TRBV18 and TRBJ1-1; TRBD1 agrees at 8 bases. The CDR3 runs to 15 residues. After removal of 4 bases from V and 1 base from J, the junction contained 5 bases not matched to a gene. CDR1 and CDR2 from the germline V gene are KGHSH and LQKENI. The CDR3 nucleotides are TGTGCCAGCTCACTCGGACAGGGCGGGAACACTGAAGCTTTCTTT. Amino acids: CASSLGQGGNTEAFF.

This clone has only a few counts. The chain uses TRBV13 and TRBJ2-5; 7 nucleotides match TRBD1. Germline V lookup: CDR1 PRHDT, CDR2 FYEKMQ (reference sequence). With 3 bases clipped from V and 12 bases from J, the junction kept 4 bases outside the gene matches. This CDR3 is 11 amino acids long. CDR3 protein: CASSLGGQEYF. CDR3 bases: TGTGCCAGCAGCTTGGGCGGACAGGAGTACTTC.

The CDR3 nucleotides are TGTGCCAGCAGTGTAAGACTAGCGGGAAACTACAATGAGCAGTTCTTC. This translates into CASSVRLAGNYNEQFF. The V call is TRBV28, the J call TRBJ2-1, with TRBD2 matching 11 bases. J gave up 3 bases and V 5 bases, and 6 bases lay outside the gene matches. CDR3 size: 16 residues. Germline V gene lookup returns CDR1 MDHEN and CDR2 SYDVKM.

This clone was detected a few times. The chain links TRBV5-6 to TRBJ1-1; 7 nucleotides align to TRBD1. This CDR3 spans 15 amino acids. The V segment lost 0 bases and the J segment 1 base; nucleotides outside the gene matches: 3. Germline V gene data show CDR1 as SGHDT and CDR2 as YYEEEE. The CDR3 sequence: CASSLVGTENTEAFF. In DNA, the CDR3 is TGTGCCAGCAGCTTGGTCGGGACAGAGAACACTGAAGCTTTCTTT. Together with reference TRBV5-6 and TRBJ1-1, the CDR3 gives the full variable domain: DAGVTQSPTHLIKTRGQQVTLRCSPKSGHDTVSWYQQALGQGPQFIFQYYEEEERQRGNFPDRFSGHQFPNYSSELNVNALLLGDSALYLCASSLVGTENTEAFFGQGTRLTVV.

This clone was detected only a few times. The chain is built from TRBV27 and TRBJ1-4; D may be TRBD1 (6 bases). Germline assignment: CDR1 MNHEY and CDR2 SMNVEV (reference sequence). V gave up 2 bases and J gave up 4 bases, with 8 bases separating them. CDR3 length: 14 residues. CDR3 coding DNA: TGTGCCAGCAGTTTAGGGGACAATAATGAAAAACTGTTTTTT. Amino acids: CASSLGDNNEKLFF.

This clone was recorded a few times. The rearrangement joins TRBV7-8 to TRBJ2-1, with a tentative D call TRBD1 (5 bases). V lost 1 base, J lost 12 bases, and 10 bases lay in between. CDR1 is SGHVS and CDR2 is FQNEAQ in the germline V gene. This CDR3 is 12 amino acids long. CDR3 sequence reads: CASSLGTGGQFF. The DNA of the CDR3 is TGTGCCAGCAGCTTAGGAACAGGTGGGCAGTTCTTC.

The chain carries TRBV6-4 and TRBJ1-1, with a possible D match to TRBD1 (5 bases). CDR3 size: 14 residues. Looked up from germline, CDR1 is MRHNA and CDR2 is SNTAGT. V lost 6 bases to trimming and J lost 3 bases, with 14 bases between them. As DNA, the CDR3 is TGTGCCAGCAGCAGGGAAATTGGAGACACTGAAGCTTTCTTT. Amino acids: CASSREIGDTEAFF.

This chain's CDR3 is CATTVGRGVNTEAFF. DNA for the CDR3: TGTGCCACCACGGTCGGCAGGGGGGTAAACACTGAAGCTTTCTTT. The V and J genes are TRBV18 and TRBJ1-1; 7 positions match TRBD1. V gave up 10 bases and J gave up 2 bases; unmatched junction bases: 13. Germline lookup yields CDR1 KGHSH and CDR2 LQKENI. This CDR3 has 15 amino acids.

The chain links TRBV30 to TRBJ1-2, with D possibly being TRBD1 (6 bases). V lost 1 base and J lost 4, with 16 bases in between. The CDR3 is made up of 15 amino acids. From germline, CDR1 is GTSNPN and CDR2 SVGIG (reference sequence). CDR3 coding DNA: TGTGCCTGGAGTGACGATGCGGGGGGCGGCTATGGCTACACCTTC. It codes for CAWSDDAGGGYGYTF.

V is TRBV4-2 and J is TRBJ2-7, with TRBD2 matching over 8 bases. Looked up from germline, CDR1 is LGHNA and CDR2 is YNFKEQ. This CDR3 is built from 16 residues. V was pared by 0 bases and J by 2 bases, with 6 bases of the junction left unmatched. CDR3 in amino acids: CASSQDIREGTYEQYF. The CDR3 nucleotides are TGTGCCAGCAGCCAAGATATACGGGAGGGGACCTACGAGCAGTACTTC.

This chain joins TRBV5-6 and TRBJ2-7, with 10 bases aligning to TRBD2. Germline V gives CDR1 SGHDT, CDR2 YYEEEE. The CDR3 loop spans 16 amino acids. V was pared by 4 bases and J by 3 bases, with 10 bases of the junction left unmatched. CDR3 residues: CASSPGLAVESYEQYF. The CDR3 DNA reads TGTGCCAGCAGCCCCGGACTAGCGGTAGAGAGCTACGAGCAGTACTTC. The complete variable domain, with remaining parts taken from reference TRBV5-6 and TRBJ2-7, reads DAGVTQSPTHLIKTRGQQVTLRCSPKSGHDTVSWYQQALGQGPQFIFQYYEEEERQRGNFPDRFSGHQFPNYSSELNVNALLLGDSALYLCASSPGLAVESYEQYFGPGTRLTVT.

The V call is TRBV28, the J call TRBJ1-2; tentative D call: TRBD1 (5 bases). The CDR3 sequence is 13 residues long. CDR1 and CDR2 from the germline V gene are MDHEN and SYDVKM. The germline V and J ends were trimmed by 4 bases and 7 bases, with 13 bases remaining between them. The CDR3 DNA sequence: TGTGCCAGCAGTTGGCGGGGGGTAGGTGGCTACACCTTC. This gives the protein CASSWRGVGGYTF.

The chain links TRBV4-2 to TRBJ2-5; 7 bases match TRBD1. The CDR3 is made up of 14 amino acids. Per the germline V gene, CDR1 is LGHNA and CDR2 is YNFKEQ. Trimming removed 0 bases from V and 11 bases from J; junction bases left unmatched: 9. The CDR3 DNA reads TGTGCCAGCAGCCAAGAGTCCCCTCAGGGGGAGCAGTACTTC. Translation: CASSQESPQGEQYF.

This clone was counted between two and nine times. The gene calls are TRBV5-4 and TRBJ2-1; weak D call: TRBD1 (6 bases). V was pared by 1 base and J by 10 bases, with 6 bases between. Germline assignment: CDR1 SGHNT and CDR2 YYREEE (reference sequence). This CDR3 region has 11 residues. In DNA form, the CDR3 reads TGTGCCAGCAGCTTGCAGGGGGAGCAGTTCTTC. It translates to CASSLQGEQFF.

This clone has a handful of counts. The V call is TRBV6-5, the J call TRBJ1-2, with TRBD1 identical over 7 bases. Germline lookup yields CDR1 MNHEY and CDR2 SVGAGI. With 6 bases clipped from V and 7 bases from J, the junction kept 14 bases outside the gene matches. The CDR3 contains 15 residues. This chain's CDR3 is CASSPLGGGIGGYTF. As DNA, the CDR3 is TGTGCCAGCAGCCCGTTAGGGGGCGGGATCGGTGGCTACACCTTC.